These 30 T cell receptor beta chains originate from one sample sequenced in a study of blood T cell repertoires in COVID-19. The protocol was immunoSEQ multiplex PCR, while the TCRdb copy is restricted to in-frame clones and leaves out a portion. The sample includes around 23,000 clones, approximately 68% of them seen just once. The sequenced sample consisted of peripheral blood. The receptors come from a woman aged 80 or older with acute or convalescent COVID-19.

The genes are TRBV19 and TRBJ1-1, with D possibly TRBD1 on 6 matching bases. Germline lookup yields CDR1 LNHDA and CDR2 SQIVND (reference sequence). V lost 7 bases and J 4 bases, leaving 19 bases between the germline ends. The CDR3 length is 15 residues. Written as DNA, the CDR3 is TGTGCCAGTACTGAAAGGGAGGGGGGTGGCACTGAAGCTTTCTTT. Translating gives CASTEREGGGTEAFF. The full variable domain, rest sourced from reference TRBV19 and TRBJ1-1, is DGGITQSPKYLFRKEGQNVTLSCEQNLNHDAMYWYRQDPGQGLRLIYYSQIVNDFQKGDIAEGYSVSREKKESFPLTVTSAQKNPTAFYLCASTEREGGGTEAFFGQGTRLTVV.

The chain has TRBV29-1 and TRBJ1-2; D remains unclear. Trimming left V 0 bases short and J 4 bases short, with 12 bases between. This CDR3 has 14 amino acids. The germline V gene encodes CDR1 SQVTM and CDR2 ANQGSEA. CDR3 nucleotide sequence: TGCAGCGTTGAAGAAGACGAGGGTATCTATGGCTACACCTTC. Translation: CSVEEDEGIYGYTF.

This chain connects TRBV28 to TRBJ1-5, with D uncertain. V lost 5 bases and J lost 2, with 4 bases in between. The CDR3 spans 12 residues. The germline V gene has CDR1 MDHEN and CDR2 SYDVKM. The CDR3 coding sequence is TGTGCCAGCAGTCCGGGCAATCAGCCCCAGCATTTT. Translating gives CASSPGNQPQHF.

V usage is TRBV7-8 and J usage is TRBJ1-1, with D possibly matching TRBD1 (5 bases). Trimming left V 3 bases short and J 5 bases short, with 16 bases between. This CDR3 is 15 amino acids long. Per the germline V gene, CDR1 is SGHVS and CDR2 is FQNEAQ. CDR3: CASSFHLGLRTEAFF. The CDR3 DNA sequence: TGTGCCAGCAGCTTTCATCTGGGGCTTAGGACTGAAGCTTTCTTT.

J is TRBJ1-4 and V is TRBV5-1; no clear D gene. There are 15 residues in the CDR3. Germline assignment: CDR1 SGHRS and CDR2 YFSETQ. The germline V and J ends were trimmed by 0 bases and 4 bases, with 10 bases remaining between them. The CDR3 DNA is TGCGCCAGCAGCTTGGGCAACAGATTTAATGAAAAACTGTTTTTT. Encoded protein: CASSLGNRFNEKLFF.

This clone has a handful of counts. The J gene is TRBJ1-2, the V gene TRBV19, with D tentatively TRBD1 (5 bases). V was shortened by 1 base and J by 4 bases, with 13 bases between the two germline ends. Per germline, CDR1 LNHDA and CDR2 SQIVND (reference sequence). This CDR3 has 15 amino acids. In nucleotides, the CDR3 is TGTGCCAGTAGTATAGGCCAGGGCCGCGGCTATGGCTACACCTTC. This encodes CASSIGQGRGYGYTF.

The V call is TRBV4-1, the J call TRBJ1-2; unclear D gene. The CDR3 spans 12 residues. In germline, CDR1 is MGHRA, CDR2 YSYEKL. Deletions cut 0 bases from V and 5 bases from J, with 4 bases between. The CDR3 sequence is CASSQDSYGYTF. Here the CDR3 DNA reads TGCGCCAGCAGCCAAGACAGTTATGGCTACACCTTC.

This clone showed up just once. The chain is built from TRBV12-3 or TRBV12-4 and TRBJ1-3; 7 bases are a match to TRBD1. CDR3 length equals 12 residues. The ends lost 6 bases at V and 11 bases at J; junction bases unmatched: 7. CDR3 amino acids: CASRTGASSIYF. CDR3 DNA: TGTGCCAGCAGAACAGGGGCTAGTTCCATATATTTT.

The genes are TRBV3-1 (or the pseudogene TRBV3-2) and TRBJ2-7; 11 bases map to TRBD1. After removal of 3 bases from V and 2 bases from J, the junction contained 6 bases not matched to a gene. This CDR3 region has 16 residues. Germline V gives CDR1 LGHDT, CDR2 YNNKEL (reference sequence). In DNA form, the CDR3 reads TGTGCCAGCAGCCAGGCAGGGACAGGGGGAGCCTACGAGCAGTACTTC. Protein: CASSQAGTGGAYEQYF.

This clone was recorded once. The chain employs TRBV11-2 and TRBJ1-1, with 9 bases aligning to TRBD1. The V segment lost 4 bases and the J segment 2 bases; nucleotides outside the gene matches: 5. CDR1 is SGHAT and CDR2 is FQNNGV in the germline V gene. The CDR3 has 15 residues. CDR3 nucleotides: TGTGCCAGCAGCTCAGTGGGACAGGGAAACACTGAAGCTTTCTTT. This encodes CASSSVGQGNTEAFF.

The rearrangement joins TRBV18 to TRBJ1-1, with D possibly TRBD1 on 6 matching bases. The CDR3 contains 14 residues. V lost 6 bases, J lost 6 bases, and 17 bases lay in between. Germline V gives CDR1 KGHSH, CDR2 LQKENI. The CDR3 here is CASSLVQGRAEAFF. The CDR3 nucleotides read TGTGCCAGCTCTCTTGTACAGGGAAGGGCTGAAGCTTTCTTT.

This clone was found a few times. CDR3 DNA: TGCGCCAGCAGCTTGGGCAGGGCCAGGGAGACCCAGTACTTC. Amino acids: CASSLGRARETQYF. The chain recombines TRBV5-1 with TRBJ2-5; the D gene is possibly TRBD1 (5 bases). V lost 0 bases and J lost 5, with 11 bases in between. This CDR3 contains 14 residues. Germline CDR1 and CDR2: SGHRS and YFSETQ.

The chain employs TRBV24-1 and TRBJ2-1; 15 nucleotides align to TRBD2. Per germline, CDR1 KGHDR and CDR2 SFDVKD. Trimming took 5 bases from V and 2 from J; bases not matched to a gene: 12. The length of the CDR3 is 20 residues. DNA for the CDR3: TGTGCCACCAGTGCTCCCGGACTAGCGGGGGGGTCTACGACCTACAATGAGCAGTTCTTC. Protein product: CATSAPGLAGGSTTYNEQFF.

This chain joins TRBV18 and TRBJ2-2, with no clear D. CDR1 and CDR2 from the germline V gene are KGHSH and LQKENI. V dropped 3 bases and J dropped 1 base, with 12 bases sitting between them. The CDR3 consists of 16 residues. This CDR3 is CASSPFSQLNTGELFF. In nucleotides, the CDR3 is TGTGCCAGCTCACCCTTCTCACAGTTGAACACCGGGGAGCTGTTTTTT.

The J gene is TRBJ2-7, the V gene TRBV6-6, with D possibly being TRBD1 (5 bases). The CDR3 consists of 14 residues. With 7 bases removed from V and 2 bases from J, the gap between germline ends came to 15 bases. Looked up from germline, CDR1 is MNHNY and CDR2 is SVGAGI (reference sequence). CDR3: CASTQGSLTYEQYF. The CDR3, as DNA: TGTGCCAGCACCCAGGGCAGCCTCACCTACGAGCAGTACTTC.

To note about this clone: The junction shows a germline mismatch at one end, possibly a read error. The chain uses TRBV30 and TRBJ1-4; 8 bases are a match to TRBD1. The germline V gene encodes CDR1 GTSNPN and CDR2 SVGIG (reference sequence). This CDR3 comprises 13 residues. The CDR3 bases are TGTGCCTTCTCGGACAGGGCTAAGGAAAAACTGTTTTTT. Translated: CAFSDRAKEKLFF. Looking up the rest from reference TRBV30 and TRBJ1-4 gives the full variable domain: SQTIHQWPATLVQPVGSPLSLECTVEGTSNPNLYWYRQAAGRGLQLLFYSVGIGQISSEVPQNLSASRPQDRQFILSSKKLLLSDSGFYLCAFSDRAKEKLFFGSGTQLSVL.

This chain joins TRBV19 and TRBJ1-4; D possibly corresponds to TRBD1 (6 bases). V was trimmed by 3 bases and J by 0 bases, leaving 11 bases between them. This CDR3 contains 16 residues. Germline values: CDR1 LNHDA, CDR2 SQIVND (reference sequence). The CDR3 sequence is CASSITRQATNEKLFF. The CDR3 DNA sequence: TGTGCCAGTAGTATCACAAGACAGGCAACTAATGAAAAACTGTTTTTT. Looking up the rest from reference TRBV19 and TRBJ1-4 gives the full variable domain: DGGITQSPKYLFRKEGQNVTLSCEQNLNHDAMYWYRQDPGQGLRLIYYSQIVNDFQKGDIAEGYSVSREKKESFPLTVTSAQKNPTAFYLCASSITRQATNEKLFFGSGTQLSVL.

The CDR3 spells CASQRAIAGGSDEQYF. CDR3 coding DNA: TGTGCCAGCCAAAGGGCCATAGCGGGAGGCTCGGACGAGCAGTACTTC. The chain links TRBV2 to TRBJ2-7; 10 bases line up with TRBD2. CDR3 size: 16 residues. Germline values: CDR1 SNHLY, CDR2 FYNNEI. V shed 8 bases, J shed 5 bases, and the junction held 15 bases outside the gene matches.

This chain links TRBV7-8 with TRBJ2-1; a possible D gene is TRBD2 (6 bases). This CDR3 is built from 16 residues. Germline V gene lookup returns CDR1 SGHVS and CDR2 FQNEAQ. With 3 bases removed from V and 0 bases from J, the gap between germline ends came to 12 bases. CDR3 nucleotide sequence: TGTGCCAGCAGCTTGGGACGCGGGGCCTCCTACAATGAGCAGTTCTTC. It encodes CASSLGRGASYNEQFF.

This rearrangement joins TRBV7-8 to TRBJ1-2; 11 bases match TRBD1. CDR1 is SGHVS, CDR2 FQNEAQ, per germline. This CDR3 is 18 amino acids long. V trimming: 5 bases; J trimming: 8 bases; junction bases outside the gene matches: 19. Here the CDR3 reads CASSPPLRTGGAGKGYTF. In DNA form, the CDR3 reads TGTGCCAGCAGCCCACCTTTACGGACAGGGGGCGCGGGAAAGGGCTACACCTTC.

The chain links TRBV5-1 to TRBJ1-2; D is perhaps TRBD1 (5 bases). This CDR3 comprises 16 residues. Germline V gives CDR1 SGHRS, CDR2 YFSETQ. V was shortened by 4 bases and J by 5 bases, with 21 bases between the two germline ends. The CDR3, as DNA: TGCGCCAGCAGCCCTTCTGGGCGCGGGGGATCTTATGGCTACACCTTC. As protein: CASSPSGRGGSYGYTF.

The V gene is TRBV18, the J gene TRBJ2-7, with 9 bases lining up with TRBD2. CDR3 length: 16 amino acids. Germline CDR1 is KGHSH and CDR2 is LQKENI. Unmatched junction bases numbered 7, after V lost 2 bases and J lost 2 bases. This CDR3 reads CASSPLMASGAYEQYF. CDR3 sequence (DNA): TGTGCCAGCTCACCATTGATGGCTAGCGGGGCCTACGAGCAGTACTTC.

J is TRBJ2-2 and V is TRBV5-1; the D gene is possibly TRBD2 (5 bases). CDR3 size: 14 residues. Germline lookup yields CDR1 SGHRS and CDR2 YFSETQ. Trimming removed 0 bases from V and 4 bases from J, with 7 bases in between. CDR3 coding DNA: TGCGCCAGCAGCTTGGGACTATCCACCGGGGAGCTGTTTTTT. Protein: CASSLGLSTGELFF.

The CDR3 sequence: CASSREQGSYNEQFF. The CDR3 coding sequence is TGCGCCAGCAGCCGGGAACAGGGGTCCTACAATGAGCAGTTCTTC. This sequence joins TRBV4-1 and TRBJ2-1, with 7 nucleotides matching TRBD1. Germline V gene sequence: CDR1 MGHRA, CDR2 YSYEKL. The CDR3 consists of 15 residues. V shed 4 bases, J shed 1 base, and the junction held 4 bases outside the gene matches.

This chain uses TRBV5-1 with TRBJ1-1; 11 bases map to TRBD1. From germline, CDR1 is SGHRS and CDR2 YFSETQ. V dropped 4 bases and J dropped 5; count of bases not matched to a gene: 7. This CDR3 is 15 amino acids long. The CDR3 nucleotides are TGCGCCAGCAGCCAAGGACAGGGGGCGAAGACTGAAGCTTTCTTT. The encoded protein is CASSQGQGAKTEAFF. The full variable domain, completed using reference TRBV5-1 and TRBJ1-1, is KAGVTQTPRYLIKTRGQQVTLSCSPISGHRSVSWYQQTPGQGLQFLFEYFSETQRNKGNFPGRFSGRQFSNSRSEMNVSTLELGDSALYLCASSQGQGAKTEAFFGQGTRLTVV.

This clone was seen only once. V and J are TRBV11-2 and TRBJ2-7, with 7 bases identical to TRBD1. Germline loops: CDR1 SGHAT, CDR2 FQNNGV. J gave up 1 base and V 0 bases, and 3 bases lay outside the gene matches. There are 15 residues in the CDR3. In DNA form, the CDR3 reads TGTGCCAGCAGCTTAGAGGGGGACAGATCCTACGAGCAGTACTTC. It codes for CASSLEGDRSYEQYF. The variable domain in full, completed from reference TRBV11-2 and TRBJ2-7, reads EAGVAQSPRYKIIEKRQSVAFWCNPISGHATLYWYQQILGQGPKLLIQFQNNGVVDDSQLPKDRFSAERLKGVDSTLKIQPAKLEDSAVYLCASSLEGDRSYEQYFGPGTRLTVT.

The V gene is TRBV5-1, the J gene TRBJ2-7; 11 positions agree with TRBD1. The CDR3 spans 15 residues. V was clipped by 6 bases and J by 7 bases; unmatched bases: 12. CDR1 SGHRS and CDR2 YFSETQ come from the germline V gene. The CDR3 is CASTPLGTGGEEQYF. DNA of the CDR3: TGCGCCAGCACACCCCTCGGGACAGGGGGTGAAGAGCAGTACTTC.

In this sample, this clone turned up a few times. Written as DNA, the CDR3 is TGTGCCAGCAGCCCAGGGGACAGGGAATCTTTCTTT. It translates to CASSPGDRESFF. The chain carries TRBV3-1 (or the pseudogene TRBV3-2) and TRBJ1-1; TRBD1 matches 9 bases. Trimming at V came to 4 bases and at J to 12 bases, leaving 6 bases not matched to a gene. The CDR3 length is 12 residues. In germline, CDR1 is LGHDT, CDR2 YNNKEL (reference sequence).

This chain uses TRBV29-1 with TRBJ2-5; D is perhaps TRBD2 (6 bases). Trimming took off 3 bases at V and 4 bases at J, with 12 bases between the two ends. CDR1 is SQVTM and CDR2 is ANQGSEA in the germline V gene. CDR3 size: 13 residues. Here the CDR3 reads CSVDRPGGETQYF. CDR3 DNA sequence: TGCAGCGTTGATCGGCCCGGGGGAGAGACCCAGTACTTC.

CDR3 loop: CATSRQAANYGYTF. The CDR3 DNA is TGTGCCACCAGCAGACAGGCAGCTAACTATGGCTACACCTTC. The chain recombines TRBV15 with TRBJ1-2; no clear D gene. The ends were cut back, 2 bases at V and 0 bases at J, with 7 bases in the middle. Looked up from germline, CDR1 is LNHNV and CDR2 is YYDKDF (reference sequence). CDR3 size: 14 residues. Together with reference TRBV15 and TRBJ1-2, the CDR3 gives the full variable domain: DAMVIQNPRYQVTQFGKPVTLSCSQTLNHNVMYWYQQKSSQAPKLLFHYYDKDFNNEADTPDNFQSRRPNTSFCFLDIRSPGLGDTAMYLCATSRQAANYGYTFGSGTRLTVV.